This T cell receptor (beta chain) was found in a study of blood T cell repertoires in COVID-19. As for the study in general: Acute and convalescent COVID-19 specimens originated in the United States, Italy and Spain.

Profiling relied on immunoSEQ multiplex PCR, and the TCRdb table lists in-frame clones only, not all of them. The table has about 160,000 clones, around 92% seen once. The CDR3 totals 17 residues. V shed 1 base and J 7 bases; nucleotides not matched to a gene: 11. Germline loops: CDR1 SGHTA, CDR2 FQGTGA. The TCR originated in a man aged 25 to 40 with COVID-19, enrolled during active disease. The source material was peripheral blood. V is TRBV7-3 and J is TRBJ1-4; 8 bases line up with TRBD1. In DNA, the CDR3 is TGTGCCAGCAGCTTAAACACCCAGGGGGCAGGTGGTGAAAAACTGTTTTTT. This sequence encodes CASSLNTQGAGGEKLFF.